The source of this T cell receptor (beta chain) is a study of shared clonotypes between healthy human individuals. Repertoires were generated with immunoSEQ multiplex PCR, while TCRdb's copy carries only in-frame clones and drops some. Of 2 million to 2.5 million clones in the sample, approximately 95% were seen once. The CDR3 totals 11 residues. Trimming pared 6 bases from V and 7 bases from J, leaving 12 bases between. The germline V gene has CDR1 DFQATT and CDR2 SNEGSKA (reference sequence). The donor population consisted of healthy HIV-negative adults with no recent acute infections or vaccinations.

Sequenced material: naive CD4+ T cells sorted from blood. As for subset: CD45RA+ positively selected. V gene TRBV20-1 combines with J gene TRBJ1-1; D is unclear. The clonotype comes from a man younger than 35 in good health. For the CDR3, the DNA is TGCAGTGCAACTAGGCCGGGTGAAGCTTTCTTT. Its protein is CSATRPGEAFF.